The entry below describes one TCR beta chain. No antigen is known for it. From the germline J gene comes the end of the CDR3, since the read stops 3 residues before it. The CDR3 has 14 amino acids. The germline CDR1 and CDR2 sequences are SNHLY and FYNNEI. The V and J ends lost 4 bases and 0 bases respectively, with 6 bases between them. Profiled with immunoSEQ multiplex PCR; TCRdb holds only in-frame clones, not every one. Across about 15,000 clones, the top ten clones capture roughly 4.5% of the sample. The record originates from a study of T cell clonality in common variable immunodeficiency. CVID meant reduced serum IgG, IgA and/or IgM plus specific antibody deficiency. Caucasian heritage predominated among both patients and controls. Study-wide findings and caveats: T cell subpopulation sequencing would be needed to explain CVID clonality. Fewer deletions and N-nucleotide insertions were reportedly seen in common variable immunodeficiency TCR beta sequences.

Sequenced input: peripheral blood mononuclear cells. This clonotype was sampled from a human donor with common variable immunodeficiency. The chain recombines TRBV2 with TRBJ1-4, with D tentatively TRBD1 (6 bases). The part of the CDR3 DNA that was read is TGTGCCAGCAGTGGGACAGCAACTAATGAAAAA. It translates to CASSGTATNEK. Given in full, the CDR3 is CASSGTATNEKLFF.